This TCR beta chain emerged from a study of cytomegalovirus exposure and HLA in healthy donors. Study background: Of all 398 donors who were genotyped, roughly 83% belonged to the Caucasian-associated ancestry cluster.

This CDR3 is built from 14 residues. Germline lookup yields CDR1 MNHNS and CDR2 SASEGT. 60 Vbeta and 13 Jbeta primers were used in PCR. Libraries were prepared by immunoSEQ multiplex PCR; TCRdb keeps only in-frame clonotypes and omits some of them. The sample has around 100,000 clones; 79% are singletons. Whole-study results and caveats: Excluded were some V segments that proved indistinguishable, including TRBV6-2 and TRBV6-3. TCR beta chain V- and J-gene trimming was linked, in a later analysis, to a missense variant in DCLRE1C. Associated with cytomegalovirus, according to the listing, were 150 to 200 TCR beta chains.

In regard to this clone: Its cognate antigen is unknown.

The genes are TRBV6-1 and TRBJ2-7, with 14 bases fitting TRBD2. The sample taken for sequencing was PBMCs. The sequence came from a woman aged 18-29 years in good health and CMV-seropositive. CDR3 DNA: TGTGTTACGGGACTAGCGGGAGTAGTCTACGAGCAGTACTTC. Amino acid sequence: CVTGLAGVVYEQYF.